Shown below are 10 T cell receptor beta chains from a single sample sequenced in a study of T cells in women clearing cervical HPV infection. TCRdb keeps only in-frame clones here, not all; method: immunoSEQ multiplex PCR. The table for this sample gives approximately 35,000 clones. Sequencing used blood buffy coat. The receptor source for this set is a woman aged 18 to 69 with a cervical HPV16 infection that either progressed to CIN3+ or cleared (not recorded which).

Comment on this clone: From the germline J gene comes the end of the CDR3, since the read stops 3 residues before it. The chain employs TRBV5-1 and TRBJ2-3; weak D call: TRBD1 (6 bases). This CDR3 has 13 amino acids. V lost 6 bases to trimming and J lost 4 bases, with 12 bases between them. CDR1 and CDR2 (germline): SGHRS, YFSETQ. The CDR3 reads CASNVGAADTQYF. The CDR3 DNA, read in part, is TGCGCCAGCAATGTGGGGGCAGCAGATACG.

Details on this clone: The read terminates 3 residues ahead of where the CDR3 ends, so the germline J gene completes it. This sequence joins TRBV20-1 and TRBJ2-1; TRBD2 aligns across 7 bases. Trimming at V came to 6 bases and at J to 5 bases, leaving 7 bases not matched to a gene. The germline V gene has CDR1 DFQATT and CDR2 SNEGSKA (reference sequence). The CDR3 has 13 amino acids. CDR3 sequence: CSASGTIHNEQFF. The DNA read from the CDR3 is TGCAGTGCCTCCGGGACTATCCACAATGAG.

Points on this clone: The sequenced fragment ends 3 residues before the CDR3 boundary, so the rest is inferred from the germline J gene. The V and J genes are TRBV12-3 or TRBV12-4 and TRBJ1-1; 7 bases are a match to TRBD1. The CDR3 contains 15 residues. Trimming took 5 bases from V and 2 from J; bases not matched to a gene: 8. The DNA read from the CDR3 is TGTGCCAGCAGTCCCCGTTCAGGGGGAAACACTGAA. This translates into CASSPRSGGNTE. The complete CDR3 sequence is CASSPRSGGNTEAFF.

Details on this clone: The read terminates 3 residues ahead of where the CDR3 ends, so the germline J gene completes it. The chain joins TRBV2 to TRBJ2-4; 11 nucleotides match TRBD1. The germline gives CDR1 SNHLY, CDR2 FYNNEI. This CDR3 is built from 14 residues. Germline trimming cut 8 bases from V and 1 base from J; bases unmatched to any gene: 1. CDR3 in amino acids: CASGTGGAKNIQYF. CDR3 DNA (partial): TGTGCCAGCGGGACAGGGGGGGCCAAAAACATT.

Turning to this clone: The read comes to an end 3 residues before the CDR3 does, leaving the germline J gene to fill in the end. The V and J genes are TRBV11-2 and TRBJ2-1, with 13 bases identical to TRBD2. The junction had 5 bases not matched to a gene; V was cut back by 3 bases and J by 9 bases. CDR3 length equals 15 residues. Germline lookup yields CDR1 SGHAT and CDR2 FQNNGV. The CDR3 is CASSLGTSGIAEQFF. CDR3 DNA, as far as it was read: TGTGCCAGCAGCTTGGGGACTAGCGGGATCGCTGAG.

Concerning this clone itself: The read ends 3 residues early relative to the CDR3; the germline J gene fills the gap. The chain links TRBV20-1 to TRBJ2-3, with D maybe TRBD1 (6 bases). Germline loops: CDR1 DFQATT, CDR2 SNEGSKA (reference sequence). V lost 5 bases to trimming and J lost 0 bases, with 18 bases between them. The CDR3 contains 16 residues. CDR3 amino acids: CSASPFRDTSTDTQYF. The CDR3 bases that were read are TGCAGTGCTTCTCCCTTCCGGGACACTAGCACAGATACG.

Of note for this clone: The CDR3 is cut off 3 residues early in the read; its end comes from the germline J gene. The V gene is TRBV18, the J gene TRBJ2-2; D ambiguous. This CDR3 is 14 amino acids long. Per the germline V gene, CDR1 is KGHSH and CDR2 is LQKENI. The ends were cut back, 6 bases at V and 7 bases at J, with 15 bases in the middle. The covered CDR3 bases are TGTGCCAGCTCCCTCGCCCGGTCCGGCGGGGAG. It codes for CASSLARSGGE. The full-length CDR3 reads as CASSLARSGGELFF.

Turning to this clone: The read gets to within 3 residues of the CDR3 end, and the germline J gene fills in the rest. This sequence joins TRBV11-2 and TRBJ2-5, with 7 bases that match TRBD2. This CDR3 comprises 15 residues. CDR1 and CDR2 from the germline V gene are SGHAT and FQNNGV. V lost 1 base, J lost 7 bases, and 9 bases stayed unmatched. CDR3 sequence: CASSLVGTKAGTQYF. CDR3 DNA, as far as it was read: TGTGCCAGCAGCTTAGTTGGGACTAAGGCAGGGACC.

The CDR3 protein is CASSPLPGQSYNEQFF. The part of the CDR3 DNA that was read is TGTGCCAGCTCACCATTGCCAGGTCAATCCTACAATGAG. The chain has TRBV18 and TRBJ2-1, with D uncertain. Read data end 3 residues before the CDR3 end; the end is taken from the germline J gene. V was clipped by 2 bases and J by 1 base, with 12 bases between them. The CDR3 extends over 16 amino acids. Germline V gives CDR1 KGHSH, CDR2 LQKENI.

With respect to this clone: The read ends 3 residues early relative to the CDR3; the germline J gene fills the gap. The J gene is TRBJ1-2, the V gene TRBV5-1; no definite D call. This CDR3 has 13 residues. Trimming cost V 2 bases and J 4 bases, with 9 bases left between them. Germline V gene data show CDR1 as SGHRS and CDR2 as YFSETQ. CDR3 sequence reads: CASSFDPLYGYTF. The sequenced part of the CDR3 DNA is TGCGCCAGCAGCTTCGATCCACTCTATGGC.